This is a list of T cell receptor beta chains from one sample in a study of identical twins. One entry per CDR3 protein, called by TCRdb with MiXCR from the 5' RACE reads. Among fewer than 250,000 distinct CDR3 sequences listed, around 6.6% were seen once. These same data were also listed under a study on yellow fever vaccine responses in identical twins.

Sample: memory (CD45RO+) T cells sorted from blood. Receptor source: a woman under 30 in good health. CDR3s include the opening cysteine and the closing phenylalanine or tryptophan. D genes are given only for firm matches. The size of a clone is reported for some rows only, either as once, few or many, or as a class for expanded clones.

>.|14|TRBJ2-7|.|TRBV11-2
TGTGCCAGCAGCTTAGCGGAGGTTAAGTACGAGCAGTACTTC
CASSLAEVKYEQYF
>.|15|TRBJ2-2|.|TRBV7-9
TGTGCCAGCAGCTTACGGGGGACCGACACCGGGGAGCTGTTTTTT
CASSLRGTDTGELFF
>many|15|TRBJ2-5|TRBD2|TRBV5-1
TGCGCCAGCAGCTTGCCTAGCGGGGGGATAGAGACCCAGTACTTC
CASSLPSGGIETQYF
>few|16|TRBJ2-3|.|TRBV20-1
TGCAGTGCTAGACAATGGACAGGGAGGGCCACAGATACGCAGTATTTT
CSARQWTGRATDTQYF
>many|11|TRBJ2-5|.|TRBV10-3
TGTGCCATCGGCTTGGGAGAGACCCAGTACTTC
CAIGLGETQYF
>.|13|TRBJ1-2|.|TRBV10-3
TGTGCCATCACGGACAGAGCTAACTATGGCTACACCTTC
CAITDRANYGYTF
>.|12|TRBJ2-2|TRBD2|TRBV29-1
TGCAGCGCTGGGAGGGACACCGGGGAGCTGTTTTTT
CSAGRDTGELFF
>.|15|TRBJ2-2|.|TRBV15
TGTGCCACCAGCAGAGATAGCACTGTGGGCGGGGAGCTGTTTTTT
CATSRDSTVGGELFF
>many|14|TRBJ1-2|.|TRBV7-2
TGTGCCAGCAGCGATAATGGACGGTCCGGGGGCTACACCTTC
CASSDNGRSGGYTF
>.|14|TRBJ2-2|.|TRBV27
TGTGCCAGCAGTGAGGCAACGAACACCGGGGAGCTGTTTTTT
CASSEATNTGELFF
>.|12|TRBJ1-1|TRBD1|TRBV19
TGTGCCAGTAGACTGGACAGGGGCCAAGCTTTCTTT
CASRLDRGQAFF
>few|13|TRBJ2-1|TRBD1|TRBV9
TGTGCCAGCAGCGTAGAACAGGGGAATGAGCAGTTCTTC
CASSVEQGNEQFF
>.|15|TRBJ1-2|TRBD1|TRBV20-1
TGCAGTGCTCCTAACGCGGGACAGGGGAACTATGGCTACACCTTC
CSAPNAGQGNYGYTF
>.|15|TRBJ2-5|TRBD2|TRBV5-1
TGCGCCAGCAGCAAGGGACTAGCGGGCCAAGAGACCCAGTACTTC
CASSKGLAGQETQYF
>many|17|TRBJ1-6|.|TRBV7-9
TGTGCCAGCAGCTTAGGAACCCTAGGAGGGGTTACGGCACCCCTCCACTTT
CASSLGTLGGVTAPLHF
>many|15|TRBJ2-2|.|TRBV7-9
TGTGCCAGTCCGCCGGGGGGCCTGAACACCGGGGAGCTGTTTTTT
CASPPGGLNTGELFF
>few|18|TRBJ2-1|TRBD2|TRBV7-8
TGTGCCAGCAGCTCCTACCGACTAGCGGGAGGGCCTCGGCATGAGCAGTTCTTC
CASSSYRLAGGPRHEQFF
>.|16|TRBJ2-7|.|TRBV4-2
TGTGCCAGCAGCCAAGCGGTAGGGGGACAAACCTACGAGCAGTACTTC
CASSQAVGGQTYEQYF